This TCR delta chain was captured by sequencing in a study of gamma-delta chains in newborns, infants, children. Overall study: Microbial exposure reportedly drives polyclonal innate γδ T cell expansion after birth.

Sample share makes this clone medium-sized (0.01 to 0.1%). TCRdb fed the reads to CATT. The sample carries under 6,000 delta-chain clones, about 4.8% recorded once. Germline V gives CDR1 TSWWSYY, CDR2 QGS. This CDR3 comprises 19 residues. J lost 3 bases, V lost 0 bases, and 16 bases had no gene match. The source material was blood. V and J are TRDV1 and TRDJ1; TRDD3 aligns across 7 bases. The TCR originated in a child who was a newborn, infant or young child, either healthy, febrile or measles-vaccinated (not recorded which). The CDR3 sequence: CALGELSHGRDTVPDKLIF. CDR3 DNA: TGTGCTCTTGGGGAACTATCCCACGGGCGGGATACCGTCCCCGATAAACTCATCTTT.